This TCR beta chain derives from a study of cytomegalovirus exposure and HLA in healthy donors. CDR3 size: 17 residues. Germline loops: CDR1 MRHNA, CDR2 SNTAGT. The V gene end was trimmed by 0 bases and the J gene end by 1 base; junction bases not matched to a gene: 6. Concerning this clone itself: Its specificity is unknown.

TCRdb's copy holds only in-frame clones and misses some; the assay was immunoSEQ multiplex PCR. The sample includes about 330,000 clones, about nine tenths of them seen just once. General study results and limits: Cytomegalovirus association was assigned to more than 150 TCR beta chains.

The chain employs TRBV6-4 and TRBJ2-3; 8 bases agree with TRBD2. The receptor was isolated from a woman aged 18-29 years in good health and CMV-seronegative. Specimen: PBMCs. CDR3: CASSDSSGSAGTDTQYF. The CDR3 coding sequence is TGTGCCAGCAGTGACTCGAGCGGGAGCGCGGGCACAGATACGCAGTATTTT.